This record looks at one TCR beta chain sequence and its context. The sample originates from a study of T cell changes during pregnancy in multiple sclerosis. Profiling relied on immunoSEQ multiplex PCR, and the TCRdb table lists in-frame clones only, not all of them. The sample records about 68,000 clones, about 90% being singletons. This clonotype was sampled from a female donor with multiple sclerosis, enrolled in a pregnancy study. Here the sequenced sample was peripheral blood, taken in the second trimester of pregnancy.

This CDR3 is CASSLVPARTANTGELFF. CDR3 sequence (DNA): TGTGCCAGCAGCTTAGTTCCCGCCCGGACAGCGAACACCGGGGAGCTGTTTTTT. The gene calls are TRBV7-2 and TRBJ2-2; D perhaps matches TRBD1 (6 bases). The germline gives CDR1 SGHTA, CDR2 FQGNSA. V shed 1 base and J shed 0 bases, with 15 bases lying between them. The CDR3 sequence is 18 residues long.